These 22 T cell receptor beta chains came from one sample sequenced in a study of T cells in Graves' hyperthyroidism and ophthalmopathy. Amplification targeted TCR beta CDR3 regions from RNA transcripts. Using the HTBI primer set, a first-round RT-PCR was run on the TCR CDR3. TCRdb re-derived calls from the multiplex PCR reads in MiXCR, one entry per CDR3 protein. The sample contains 400,000 to 600,000 distinct CDR3 sequences, 20% to 25% of which appear only once. Sequenced sample: blood. The receptors were gathered from a man between 18 and 29 years old with Graves' hyperthyroidism.

This clonotype was counted at least ten times. The V call is TRBV6-5, the J call TRBJ2-2, with TRBD2 matching over 8 bases. The CDR3 is 16 residues long. V trimming: 2 bases; J trimming: 4 bases; junction bases outside the gene matches: 6. The germline V gene encodes CDR1 MNHEY and CDR2 SVGAGI. CDR3 bases: TGTGCCAGCAGTTACGGGGCGGGAGGATTCACCGGGGAGCTGTTTTTT. Protein product: CASSYGAGGFTGELFF.

This clonotype showed up many times. The chain recombines TRBV24-1 with TRBJ1-1; TRBD1 might be the D (5 bases). Germline CDR1 KGHDR, CDR2 SFDVKD. The CDR3 has 13 residues. Trimming took off 9 bases at V and 3 bases at J, with 13 bases between the two ends. The CDR3 region is CATRSGGDTEAFF. CDR3 bases: TGTGCCACCCGGTCGGGGGGGGACACTGAAGCTTTCTTT.

The CDR3 loop reads CASSSRRDRYTDTQYF. CDR3 nucleotide sequence: TGTGCCAGTAGTTCCCGCCGGGACAGATACACAGATACGCAGTATTTT. V usage is TRBV19 and J usage is TRBJ2-3, with 7 bases matching TRBD1. Germline-derived CDR1 and CDR2 are LNHDA and SQIVND (reference sequence). J gave up 2 bases and V 5 bases, and 10 bases lay outside the gene matches. CDR3 length: 16 amino acids.

This clonotype was recorded many times. The J gene is TRBJ1-1, the V gene TRBV6-5; 9 bases fit TRBD1. With V trimmed by 10 bases and J by 11 bases, 11 bases remained unmatched. Germline assignment: CDR1 MNHEY and CDR2 SVGAGI. The CDR3 sequence is 12 residues long. The CDR3 coding sequence is TGTGCCACCTTTTCGGGACAGGGTTCGGCTTTCTTT. Encoded protein: CATFSGQGSAFF.

The rearrangement links TRBV30 to TRBJ1-6, with 7 bases that match TRBD1. Looked up from germline, CDR1 is GTSNPN and CDR2 is SVGIG (reference sequence). This CDR3 has 13 residues. V was clipped by 5 bases and J by 9 bases; unmatched bases: 7. The CDR3 is CAWGTVRSSPLHF. The DNA of the CDR3 is TGTGCCTGGGGGACAGTTAGGAGTTCACCCCTCCACTTT.

The sample holds a few counts of this clonotype. This chain links TRBV7-2 with TRBJ1-2; TRBD1 agrees at 11 bases. J gave up 8 bases and V 5 bases, and 7 bases lay outside the gene matches. Germline V gives CDR1 SGHTA, CDR2 FQGNSA. CDR3 length: 14 residues. CDR3 sequence reads: CASSAGTGGEGYTF. The CDR3 coding sequence is TGTGCCAGCAGCGCCGGGACAGGGGGAGAGGGCTACACCTTC.

This clonotype was observed many times. The chain couples TRBV6-1 to TRBJ2-7, with D hard to call. Germline CDR1 reads MNHNS; CDR2 reads SASEGT. CDR3 length equals 13 residues. Trimming cost V 0 bases and J 6 bases, with 9 bases left between them. CDR3 DNA: TGTGCCAGCAGTGAAGCGGTTGATCGCGAGCAGTACTTC. This codes for CASSEAVDREQYF.

The chain couples TRBV6-2 or TRBV6-3 to TRBJ1-1, with D unclear. The germline V and J ends were trimmed by 8 bases and 1 base, with 11 bases remaining between them. The CDR3 runs 13 residues. CDR1 is MNHEY, CDR2 SVGEGT, per germline. CDR3 DNA: TGTGCCAGCTTTGCGACGGGGAACACTGAAGCTTTCTTT. This encodes CASFATGNTEAFF.

In its sample, this clonotype was seen a few times. The junction shows a germline mismatch at one end, possibly a read error. The gene calls are TRBV10-3 and TRBJ2-4, with TRBD2 as a possible D gene (7 bases). Germline CDR1 reads ENHRY; CDR2 reads SYGVKD. CDR3 length: 15 residues. The CDR3 is CAISVGGVGQNIKYF. CDR3 nucleotides: TGTGCCATCAGTGTAGGGGGGGTGGGCCAAAACATTAAGTACTTC.

This clonotype was counted only a few times. The chain carries TRBV7-8 and TRBJ1-1, with D possibly matching TRBD1 (5 bases). The CDR3 covers 15 residues. Germline lookup yields CDR1 SGHVS and CDR2 FQNEAQ. V lost 8 bases, J lost 2 bases, and 18 bases lay in between. The CDR3 sequence: CASRSPGRENTEAFF. The CDR3 region has the DNA TGTGCCAGCCGCTCCCCGGGCAGGGAAAACACTGAAGCTTTCTTT.

This clonotype was observed at least ten times. The J gene is TRBJ2-7, the V gene TRBV27; D uncertain. V lost 3 bases to trimming and J lost 2 bases, with 8 bases between them. The CDR3 sequence is 13 residues long. In germline, CDR1 is MNHEY, CDR2 SMNVEV (reference sequence). The DNA for the CDR3 is TGTGCCAGCAGTTTTGGCCATACCTACGAGCAGTACTTC. Protein sequence: CASSFGHTYEQYF.

The V and J genes are TRBV20-1 and TRBJ1-1; a possible D gene is TRBD1 (5 bases). V was cut by 5 bases and J by 4 bases, with 11 bases left in between. The CDR3 is 12 residues long. Germline CDR1 and CDR2: DFQATT and SNEGSKA (reference sequence). The CDR3 DNA sequence: TGCAGTGCTGGCAGGGTGGGCACTGAAGCTTTCTTT. It yields the protein CSAGRVGTEAFF.

This clonotype has only a few counts. The J gene is TRBJ2-7, the V gene TRBV4-1; D not certain. The CDR3 totals 18 residues. The V end was cut by 1 base, the J end by 1 base, with 20 bases between. Germline values: CDR1 MGHRA, CDR2 YSYEKL. CDR3 DNA sequence: TGCGCCAGCAGCCAAGGAAGGGTTTTGGCAGGCTATTCCTACGAGCAGTACTTC. Amino acid sequence: CASSQGRVLAGYSYEQYF.

This clonotype was detected ten times or more. V usage is TRBV6-1 and J usage is TRBJ2-7; no clear D gene. The ends were cut back, 9 bases at V and 6 bases at J, with 15 bases in the middle. This CDR3 comprises 12 residues. The germline V gene has CDR1 MNHNS and CDR2 SASEGT. This CDR3 is CARQKKMCEQYF. The CDR3 DNA follows: TGTGCCAGGCAAAAGAAAATGTGCGAGCAGTACTTC.

CDR3 DNA: TGTGCCAGCAGTTACTCGATCCCGGTCGGACAGGGGGCGGATGGCTACACCTTC. It specifies CASSYSIPVGQGADGYTF. The chain uses TRBV6-2 or TRBV6-3 and TRBJ1-2; 11 bases align to TRBD1. CDR1 is MNHEY, CDR2 SVGEGT, per germline. The J segment lost 6 bases and the V segment lost 0 bases, leaving 12 bases of the junction unmatched. There are 18 residues in the CDR3.

The sample holds many counts of this clonotype. The CDR3 sequence: CASMWVGGVGNQPQHF. The CDR3 DNA reads as TGTGCCAGTATGTGGGTCGGGGGAGTGGGCAATCAGCCCCAGCATTTT. The rearrangement links TRBV19 to TRBJ1-5; TRBD1 is a possible D gene (5 bases). Germline CDR1 and CDR2: LNHDA and SQIVND (reference sequence). This CDR3 contains 16 residues. V lost 7 bases and J 2 bases, leaving 18 bases between the germline ends.

The table lists this clonotype with a few counts. It may be a read error: a sequence one base away is much more abundant. The rearrangement uses TRBV6-2 or TRBV6-3 and TRBJ1-1, with unresolved D. Germline values: CDR1 MNHEY, CDR2 SVGEGT. The CDR3 sequence is 13 residues long. CDR3 region: CASSRRENTEVFF. The CDR3 DNA is TGTGCCAGCAGCCGCCGAGAGAACACTGAAGTTTTCTTT.

The sample holds a few counts of this clonotype. This chain connects TRBV30 to TRBJ2-7; 8 bases agree with TRBD1. V lost 3 bases to trimming and J lost 6 bases; unmatched junction nucleotides: 13. The CDR3 totals 15 residues. Germline V gene lookup returns CDR1 GTSNPN and CDR2 SVGIG (reference sequence). The CDR3, as DNA: TGTGCCTGGAGGTACTGGACAGGGAAATTCTCCGAGCAGTACTTC. It codes for CAWRYWTGKFSEQYF.

The rearrangement joins TRBV6-2 or TRBV6-3 to TRBJ1-5; TRBD1 agrees at 9 bases. Germline V gene lookup returns CDR1 MNHEY and CDR2 SVGEGT. The J segment lost 6 bases and the V segment lost 9 bases, leaving 6 bases of the junction unmatched. The CDR3 covers 13 residues. CDR3 residues: CASTGGVVQPQHF. CDR3 nucleotides: TGTGCCAGTACAGGGGGCGTCGTTCAGCCCCAGCATTTT.

Ten or more counts support this clonotype. The chain employs TRBV29-1 and TRBJ2-5; either TRBD1 or TRBD2 may supply D (5 bases each). V lost 6 bases to trimming and J lost 3 bases, with 11 bases between them. CDR3 length equals 12 residues. CDR1 and CDR2 (germline): SQVTM, ANQGSEA. CDR3 nucleotides: TGCAGCGTACGAGGGGCGGAAGAGACCCAGTACTTC. It specifies CSVRGAEETQYF.

The sample holds many counts of this clonotype. V is TRBV15 and J is TRBJ1-1; weak D call: TRBD1 (6 bases). The length of the CDR3 is 12 residues. From germline, CDR1 is LNHNV and CDR2 YYDKDF (reference sequence). V lost 7 bases and J 3 bases, leaving 9 bases between the germline ends. The CDR3 loop reads CATKSGDTEAFF. CDR3 coding DNA: TGTGCCACCAAGTCAGGGGACACTGAAGCTTTCTTT.

Many counts were recorded for this clonotype. CDR3 sequence reads: CASSGGLAGEQYF. The CDR3 nucleotides read TGCGCCAGCAGTGGGGGACTAGCTGGCGAGCAGTACTTC. The chain is built from TRBV10-2 and TRBJ2-7; 9 bases match TRBD2. Looked up from germline, CDR1 is WSHSY and CDR2 is SAAADI. The CDR3 loop spans 13 amino acids. Trimming cost V 4 bases and J 6 bases; bases outside gene matches: 4.